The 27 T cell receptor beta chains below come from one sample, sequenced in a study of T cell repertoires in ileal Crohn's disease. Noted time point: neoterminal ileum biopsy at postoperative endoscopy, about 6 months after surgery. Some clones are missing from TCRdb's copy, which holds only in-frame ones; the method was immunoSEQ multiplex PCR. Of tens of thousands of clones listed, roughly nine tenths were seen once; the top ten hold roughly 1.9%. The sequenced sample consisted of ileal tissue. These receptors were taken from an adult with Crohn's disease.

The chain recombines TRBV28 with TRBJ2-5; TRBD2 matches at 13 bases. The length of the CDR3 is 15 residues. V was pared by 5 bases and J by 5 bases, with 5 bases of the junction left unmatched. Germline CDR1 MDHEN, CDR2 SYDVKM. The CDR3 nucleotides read TGTGCCAGCAGTATAGCGGGACTAGCGGGGGAGACCCAGTACTTC. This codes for CASSIAGLAGETQYF.

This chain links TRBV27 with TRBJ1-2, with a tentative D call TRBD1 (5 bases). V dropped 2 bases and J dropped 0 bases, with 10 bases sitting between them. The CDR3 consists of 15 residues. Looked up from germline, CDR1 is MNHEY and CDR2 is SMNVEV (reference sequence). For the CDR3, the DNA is TGTGCCAGCAGTTTAAGGGGTACCACTAACTATGGCTACACCTTC. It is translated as CASSLRGTTNYGYTF.

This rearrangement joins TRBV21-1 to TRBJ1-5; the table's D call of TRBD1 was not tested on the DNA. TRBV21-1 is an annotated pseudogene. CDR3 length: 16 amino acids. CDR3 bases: TGTGCCAGCAGCAAAGGGGGACAGGGGCGCAATCAGCCCCAGCATTTT. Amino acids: CASSKGGQGRNQPQHF.

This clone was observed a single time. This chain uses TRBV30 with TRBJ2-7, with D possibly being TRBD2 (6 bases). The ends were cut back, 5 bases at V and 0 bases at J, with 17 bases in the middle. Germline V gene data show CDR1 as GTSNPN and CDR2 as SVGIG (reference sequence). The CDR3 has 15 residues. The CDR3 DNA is TGTGCCTGGCGCCGGGGCCGGGGGAGCTCCTACGAGCAGTACTTC. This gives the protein CAWRRGRGSSYEQYF.

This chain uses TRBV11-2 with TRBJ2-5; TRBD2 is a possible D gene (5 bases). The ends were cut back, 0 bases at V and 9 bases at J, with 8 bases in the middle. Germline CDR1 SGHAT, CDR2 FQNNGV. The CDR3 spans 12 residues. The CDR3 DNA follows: TGTGCCAGCAGCTTAGATAGCGAGGCCCAGTACTTC. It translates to CASSLDSEAQYF.

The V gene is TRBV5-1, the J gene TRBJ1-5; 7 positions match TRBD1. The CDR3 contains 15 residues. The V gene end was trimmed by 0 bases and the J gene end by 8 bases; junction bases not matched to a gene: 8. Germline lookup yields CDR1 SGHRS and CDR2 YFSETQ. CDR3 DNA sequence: TGCGCCAGCAGCTTGGCCCCAGGGGGTTTGGAGCCCCAGCATTTT. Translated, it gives CASSLAPGGLEPQHF.

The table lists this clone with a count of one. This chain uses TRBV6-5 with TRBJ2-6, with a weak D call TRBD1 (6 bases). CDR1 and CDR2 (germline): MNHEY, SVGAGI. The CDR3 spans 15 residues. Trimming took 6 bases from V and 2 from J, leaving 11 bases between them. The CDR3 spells CASSSRQAGANVLTF. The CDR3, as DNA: TGTGCCAGCAGCTCGCGACAGGCTGGGGCCAACGTCCTGACTTTC.

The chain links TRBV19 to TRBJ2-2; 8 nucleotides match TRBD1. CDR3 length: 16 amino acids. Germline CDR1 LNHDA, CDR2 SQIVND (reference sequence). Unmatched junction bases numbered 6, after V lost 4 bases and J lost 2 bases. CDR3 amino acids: CASSRSGGANTGELFF. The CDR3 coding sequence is TGTGCCAGTAGTAGGTCAGGGGGCGCAAACACCGGGGAGCTGTTTTTT.

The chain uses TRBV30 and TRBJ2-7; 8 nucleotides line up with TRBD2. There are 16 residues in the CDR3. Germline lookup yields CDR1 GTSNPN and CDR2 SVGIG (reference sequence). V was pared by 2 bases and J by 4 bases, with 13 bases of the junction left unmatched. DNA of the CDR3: TGTGCCTGGAGTCTAGCCGGCGGGGGGTCTTTTTACGAGCAGTACTTC. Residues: CAWSLAGGGSFYEQYF.

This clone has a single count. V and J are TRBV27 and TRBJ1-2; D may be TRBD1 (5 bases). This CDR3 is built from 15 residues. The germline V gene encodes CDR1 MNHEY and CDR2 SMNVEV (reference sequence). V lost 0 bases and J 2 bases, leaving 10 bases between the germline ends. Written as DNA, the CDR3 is TGTGCCAGCAGTTTATCCCCAGGGCCGAACTATGGCTACACCTTC. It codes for CASSLSPGPNYGYTF.

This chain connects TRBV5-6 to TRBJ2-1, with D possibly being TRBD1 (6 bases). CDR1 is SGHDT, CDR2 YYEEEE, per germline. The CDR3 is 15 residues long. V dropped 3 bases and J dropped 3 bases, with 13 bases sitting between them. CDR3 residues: CASSSFAGDYNEQFF. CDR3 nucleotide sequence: TGTGCCAGCAGCTCATTCGCAGGGGACTACAATGAGCAGTTCTTC.

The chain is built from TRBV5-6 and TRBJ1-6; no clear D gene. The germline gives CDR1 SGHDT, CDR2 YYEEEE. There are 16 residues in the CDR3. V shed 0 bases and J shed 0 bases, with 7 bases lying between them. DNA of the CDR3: TGTGCCAGCAGCTTGGCCCACAGCTCCTATAATTCACCCCTCCACTTT. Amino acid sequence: CASSLAHSSYNSPLHF.

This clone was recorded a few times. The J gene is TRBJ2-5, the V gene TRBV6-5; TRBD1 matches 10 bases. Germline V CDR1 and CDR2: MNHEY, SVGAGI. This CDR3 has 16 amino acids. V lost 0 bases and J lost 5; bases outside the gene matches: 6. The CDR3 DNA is TGTGCCAGCAGTTACTCGGGACAGGGGTCTGGTGAGACCCAGTACTTC. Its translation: CASSYSGQGSGETQYF.

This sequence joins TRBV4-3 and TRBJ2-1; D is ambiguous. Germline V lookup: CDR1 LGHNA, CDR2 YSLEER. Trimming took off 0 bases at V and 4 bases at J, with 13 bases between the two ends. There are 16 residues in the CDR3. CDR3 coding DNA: TGCGCCAGCAGCCAAGAGCATCAGAATTCGTACAATGAGCAGTTCTTC. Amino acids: CASSQEHQNSYNEQFF.

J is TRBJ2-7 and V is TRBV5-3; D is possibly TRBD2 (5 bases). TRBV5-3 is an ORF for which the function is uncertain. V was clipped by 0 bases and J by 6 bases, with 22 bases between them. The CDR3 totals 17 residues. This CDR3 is CARSLGSFRSVLAEQYF. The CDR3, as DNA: TGTGCCAGAAGCTTGGGGTCCTTTCGTAGCGTATTAGCCGAGCAGTACTTC.

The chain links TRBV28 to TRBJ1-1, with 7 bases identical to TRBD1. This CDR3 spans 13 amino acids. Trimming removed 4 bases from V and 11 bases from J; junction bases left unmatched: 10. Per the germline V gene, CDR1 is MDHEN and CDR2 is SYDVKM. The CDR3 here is CASSSVDRIGAFF. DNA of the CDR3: TGTGCCAGCAGTTCCGTGGACAGGATCGGGGCTTTCTTT.

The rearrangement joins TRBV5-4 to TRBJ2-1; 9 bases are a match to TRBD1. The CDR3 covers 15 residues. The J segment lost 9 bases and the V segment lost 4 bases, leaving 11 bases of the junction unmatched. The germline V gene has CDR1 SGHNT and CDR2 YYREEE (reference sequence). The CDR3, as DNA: TGTGCCAGCAGCCGTCCCGGGACAGGGTTTACTGAGCAGTTCTTC. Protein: CASSRPGTGFTEQFF. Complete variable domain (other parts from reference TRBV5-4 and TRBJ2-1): ETGVTQSPTHLIKTRGQQVTLRCSSQSGHNTVSWYQQALGQGPQFIFQYYREEENGRGNFPPRFSGLQFPNYSSELNVNALELDDSALYLCASSRPGTGFTEQFFGPGTRLTVL.

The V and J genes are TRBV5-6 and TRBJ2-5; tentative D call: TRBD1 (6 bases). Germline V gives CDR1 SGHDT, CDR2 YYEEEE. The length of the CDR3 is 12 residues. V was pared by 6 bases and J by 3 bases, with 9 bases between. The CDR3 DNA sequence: TGTGCCAGCACCGCAGGGGAAGAGACCCAGTACTTC. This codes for CASTAGEETQYF.

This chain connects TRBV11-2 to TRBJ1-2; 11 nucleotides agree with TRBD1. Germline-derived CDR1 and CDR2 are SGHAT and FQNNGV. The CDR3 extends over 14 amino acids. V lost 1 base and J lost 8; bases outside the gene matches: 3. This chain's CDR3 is CASSLAGQGEGYTF. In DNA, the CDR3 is TGTGCCAGCAGCTTAGCGGGACAGGGGGAGGGCTACACCTTC.

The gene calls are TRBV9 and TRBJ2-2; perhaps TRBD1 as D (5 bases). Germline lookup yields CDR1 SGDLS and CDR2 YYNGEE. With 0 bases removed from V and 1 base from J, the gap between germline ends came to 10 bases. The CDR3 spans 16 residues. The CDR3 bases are TGTGCCAGCAGCGTAGGGGCAGGACAGAACACCGGGGAGCTGTTTTTT. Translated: CASSVGAGQNTGELFF.

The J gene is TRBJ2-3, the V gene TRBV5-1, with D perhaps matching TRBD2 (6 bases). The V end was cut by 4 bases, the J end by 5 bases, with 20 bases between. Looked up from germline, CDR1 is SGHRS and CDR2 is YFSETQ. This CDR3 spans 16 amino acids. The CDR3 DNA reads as TGCGCCAGCAGCCGTCAGGTCTCGGGAGCGATAGATACGCAGTATTTT. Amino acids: CASSRQVSGAIDTQYF.

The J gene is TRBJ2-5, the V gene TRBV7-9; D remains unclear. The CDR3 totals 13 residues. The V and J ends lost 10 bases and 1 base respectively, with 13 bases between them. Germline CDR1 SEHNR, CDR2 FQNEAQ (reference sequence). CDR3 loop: CATSVAPQETQYF. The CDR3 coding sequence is TGTGCCACGAGCGTGGCACCCCAAGAGACCCAGTACTTC. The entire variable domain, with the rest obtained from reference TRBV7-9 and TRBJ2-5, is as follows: DTGVSQNPRHKITKRGQNVTFRCDPISEHNRLYWYRQTLGQGPEFLTYFQNEAQLEKSRLLSDRFSAERPKGSFSTLEIQRTEQGDSAMYLCATSVAPQETQYFGPGTRLLVL.

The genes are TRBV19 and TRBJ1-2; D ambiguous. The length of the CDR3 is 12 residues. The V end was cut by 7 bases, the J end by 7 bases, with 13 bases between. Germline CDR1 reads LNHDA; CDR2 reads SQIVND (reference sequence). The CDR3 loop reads CASTQLRGGYTF. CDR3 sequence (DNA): TGTGCCAGTACTCAACTAAGAGGTGGCTACACCTTC.

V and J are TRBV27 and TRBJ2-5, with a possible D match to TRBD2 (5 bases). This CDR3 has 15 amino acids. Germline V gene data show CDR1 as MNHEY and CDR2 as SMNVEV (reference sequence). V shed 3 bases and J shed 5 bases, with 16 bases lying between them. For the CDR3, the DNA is TGTGCCAGCAGTTTTATGGCAGCCGAGCGGGAGACCCAGTACTTC. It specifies CASSFMAAERETQYF.

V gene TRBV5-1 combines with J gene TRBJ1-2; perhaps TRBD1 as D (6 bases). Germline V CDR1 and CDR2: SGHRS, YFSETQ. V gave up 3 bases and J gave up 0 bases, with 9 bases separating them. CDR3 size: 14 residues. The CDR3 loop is CASSSTGSNYGYTF. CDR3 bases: TGCGCCAGCAGCTCGACAGGTTCTAACTATGGCTACACCTTC.

The CDR3 spells CASSLIPGGENTIYF. In DNA form, the CDR3 reads TGTGCCAGCTCATTGATACCAGGGGGCGAAAACACCATATATTTT. The V and J genes are TRBV18 and TRBJ1-3, with 8 bases fitting TRBD1. The CDR3 totals 15 residues. Germline loops: CDR1 KGHSH, CDR2 LQKENI. V lost 5 bases and J lost 6; bases outside the gene matches: 9.

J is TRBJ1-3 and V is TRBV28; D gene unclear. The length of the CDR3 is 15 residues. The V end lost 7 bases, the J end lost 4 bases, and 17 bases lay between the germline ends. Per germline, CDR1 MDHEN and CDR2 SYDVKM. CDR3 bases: TGTGCCAGCACCCCCGAGCGTCGTACGGGAAACACCATATATTTT. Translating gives CASTPERRTGNTIYF.